Below, 3 T cell receptor beta chains from the same sample are listed, as sequenced in a study of T-cell memory formation after mild COVID-19. TCRdb re-derived calls from the 5' RACE reads in MiXCR, one entry per CDR3 protein. The sample consists of hundreds of thousands of distinct CDR3 sequences, around 30% of them appearing once. Source material: PBMCs or a T cell subset sorted from them (not recorded which). Source of these receptors: an adult woman who had mild COVID-19 (a few samples of this study predate the infection). Cell type and time point are not known.

This clonotype was seen a handful of times. The genes are TRBV7-9 and TRBJ2-1; 9 nucleotides line up with TRBD2. Trimming at V came to 1 base and at J to 6 bases, leaving 10 bases not matched to a gene. Looked up from germline, CDR1 is SEHNR and CDR2 is FQNEAQ (reference sequence). CDR3 length equals 17 residues. The DNA of the CDR3 is TGTGCCAGCAGCTTAGGCCCCCTAGCGGGAAGGCTCAATGAGCAGTTCTTC. The encoded protein is CASSLGPLAGRLNEQFF.

The rearrangement links TRBV7-6 to TRBJ2-1; 9 nucleotides agree with TRBD2. The length of the CDR3 is 15 residues. CDR1 is SGHVS, CDR2 FNYEAQ, per germline. The junction had 3 bases not matched to a gene; V was cut back by 3 bases and J by 3 bases. CDR3 nucleotides: TGTGCCAGCAGCTTTGGGACTAGCATCTACAATGAGCAGTTCTTC. Amino acids: CASSFGTSIYNEQFF.

V gene TRBV5-1 combines with J gene TRBJ2-1; 14 bases line up with TRBD2. This CDR3 is 15 amino acids long. The junction had 5 bases not matched to a gene; V was cut back by 4 bases and J by 8 bases. Germline CDR1 is SGHRS and CDR2 is YFSETQ. The CDR3 DNA reads TGCGCCAGCAGCGGGACTAGCGGGAGCTGGGATGAGCAGTTCTTC. Protein sequence: CASSGTSGSWDEQFF. Looking up the rest from reference TRBV5-1 and TRBJ2-1 gives the full variable domain: KAGVTQTPRYLIKTRGQQVTLSCSPISGHRSVSWYQQTPGQGLQFLFEYFSETQRNKGNFPGRFSGRQFSNSRSEMNVSTLELGDSALYLCASSGTSGSWDEQFFGPGTRLTVL.